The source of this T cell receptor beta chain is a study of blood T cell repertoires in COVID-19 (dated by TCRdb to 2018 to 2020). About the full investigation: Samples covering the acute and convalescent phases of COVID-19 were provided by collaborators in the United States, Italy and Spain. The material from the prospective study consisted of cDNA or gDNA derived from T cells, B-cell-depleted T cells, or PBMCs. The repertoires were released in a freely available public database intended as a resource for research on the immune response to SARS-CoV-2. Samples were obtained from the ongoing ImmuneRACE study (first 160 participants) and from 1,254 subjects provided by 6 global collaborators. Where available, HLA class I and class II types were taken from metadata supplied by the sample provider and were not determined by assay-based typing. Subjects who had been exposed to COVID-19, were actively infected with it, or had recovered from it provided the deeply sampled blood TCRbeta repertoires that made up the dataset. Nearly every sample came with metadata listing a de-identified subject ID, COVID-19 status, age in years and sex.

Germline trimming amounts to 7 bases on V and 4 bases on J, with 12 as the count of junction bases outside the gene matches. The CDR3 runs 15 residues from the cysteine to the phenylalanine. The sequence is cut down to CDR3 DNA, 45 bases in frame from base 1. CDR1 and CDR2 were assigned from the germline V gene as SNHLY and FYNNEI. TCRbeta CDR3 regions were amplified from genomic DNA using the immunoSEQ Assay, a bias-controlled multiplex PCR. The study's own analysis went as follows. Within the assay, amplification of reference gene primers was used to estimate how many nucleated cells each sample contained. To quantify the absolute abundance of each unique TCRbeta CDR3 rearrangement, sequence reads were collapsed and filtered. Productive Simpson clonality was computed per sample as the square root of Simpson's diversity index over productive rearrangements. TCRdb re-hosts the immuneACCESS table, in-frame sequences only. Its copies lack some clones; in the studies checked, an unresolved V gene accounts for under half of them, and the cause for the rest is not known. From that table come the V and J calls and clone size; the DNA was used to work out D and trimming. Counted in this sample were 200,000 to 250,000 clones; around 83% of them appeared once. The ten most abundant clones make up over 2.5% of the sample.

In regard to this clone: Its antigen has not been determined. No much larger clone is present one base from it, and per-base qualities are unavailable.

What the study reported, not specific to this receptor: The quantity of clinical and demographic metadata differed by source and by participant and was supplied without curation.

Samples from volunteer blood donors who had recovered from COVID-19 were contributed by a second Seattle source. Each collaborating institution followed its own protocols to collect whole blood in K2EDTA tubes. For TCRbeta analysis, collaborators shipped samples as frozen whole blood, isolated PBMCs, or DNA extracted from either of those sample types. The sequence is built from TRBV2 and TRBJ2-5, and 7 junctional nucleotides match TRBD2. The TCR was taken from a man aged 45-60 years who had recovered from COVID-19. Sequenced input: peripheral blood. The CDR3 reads CASTLQAGEVETQYF. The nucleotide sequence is TGTGCCAGCACCCTTCAGGCGGGGGAAGTAGAGACCCAGTACTTC.